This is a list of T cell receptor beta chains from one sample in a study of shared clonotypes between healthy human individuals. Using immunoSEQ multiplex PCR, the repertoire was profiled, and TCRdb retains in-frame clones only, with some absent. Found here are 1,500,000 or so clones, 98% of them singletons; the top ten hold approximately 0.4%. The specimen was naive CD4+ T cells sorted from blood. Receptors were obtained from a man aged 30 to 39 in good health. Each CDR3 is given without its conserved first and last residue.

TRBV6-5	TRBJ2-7	ASSYTGLTGEQY
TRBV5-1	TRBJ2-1	ASSPKGLAGEGRYNEQF
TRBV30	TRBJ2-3	AWSTGGDTQY
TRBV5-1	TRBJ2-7	ASSTNTGYEQY
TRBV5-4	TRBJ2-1	ASSSQGVEQF
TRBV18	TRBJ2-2	ASSPRRESGGELF
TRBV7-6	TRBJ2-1	ASSLGTPYNEQF
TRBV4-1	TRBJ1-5	ASSQEGQGSSTYSNQPQH
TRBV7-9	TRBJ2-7	ASSPGTSGRDGYEQY
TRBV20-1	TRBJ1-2	SVVRGGYT
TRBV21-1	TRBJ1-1	ASSKFEDGGAGAF
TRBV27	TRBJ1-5	ASSPGVPFQPQH
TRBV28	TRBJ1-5	ASSLGRGSGWPQH
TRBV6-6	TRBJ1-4	ASSYTGLNEKLF
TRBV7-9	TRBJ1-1	ASSSQGSGTEAF
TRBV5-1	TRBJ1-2	ASSLAGSPSSTNYGYT
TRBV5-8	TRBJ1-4	ASSLGTATNEKLF
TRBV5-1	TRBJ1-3	ASSLPQGDGNTIY
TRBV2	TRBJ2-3	ASSGRGDTQY
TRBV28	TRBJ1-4	ASSNPDIYEKLF
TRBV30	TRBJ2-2	AWSALVGRYTGELF
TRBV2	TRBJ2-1	ASSERGRAGNEQF
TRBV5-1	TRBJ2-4	ASSLEMMVDIQY
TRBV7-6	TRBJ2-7	ASSLMPDNSYEQY
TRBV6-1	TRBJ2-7	ASSELAGGQY
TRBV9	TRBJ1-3	ASSVVPDYSGNTIY
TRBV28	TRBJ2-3	ASSLLLAGGGDTQY
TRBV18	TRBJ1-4	ASSPSISPTNEKLF
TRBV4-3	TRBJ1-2	ASSQEVGTGYLGYT
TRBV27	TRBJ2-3	ASSLLVEDTQY
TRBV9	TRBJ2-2	ASSVTGVGGELF
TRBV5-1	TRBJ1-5	ASSPTGDRNQPQH
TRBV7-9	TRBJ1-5	ASSYDGDQPQH
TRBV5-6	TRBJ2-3	ASSFNGRGTDTQY
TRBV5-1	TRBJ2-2	ASSPKTSFDGGELF